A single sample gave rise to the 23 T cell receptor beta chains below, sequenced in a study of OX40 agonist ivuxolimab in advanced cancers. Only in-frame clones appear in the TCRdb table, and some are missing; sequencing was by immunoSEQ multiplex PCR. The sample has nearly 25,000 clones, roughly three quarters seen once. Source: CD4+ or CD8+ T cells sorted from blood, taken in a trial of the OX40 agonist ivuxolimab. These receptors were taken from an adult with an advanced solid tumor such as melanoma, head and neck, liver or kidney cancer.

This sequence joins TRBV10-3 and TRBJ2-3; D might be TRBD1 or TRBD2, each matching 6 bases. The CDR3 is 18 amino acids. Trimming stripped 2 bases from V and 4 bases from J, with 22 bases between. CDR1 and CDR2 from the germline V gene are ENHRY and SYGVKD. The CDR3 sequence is CAISEDSRRGARADTQYF. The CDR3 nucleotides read TGTGCCATCAGTGAGGACAGTAGGAGGGGGGCCCGCGCAGATACGCAGTATTTT.

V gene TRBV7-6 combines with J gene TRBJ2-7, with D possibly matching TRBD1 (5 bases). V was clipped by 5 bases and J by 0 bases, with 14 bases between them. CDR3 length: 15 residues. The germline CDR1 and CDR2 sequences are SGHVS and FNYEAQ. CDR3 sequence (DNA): TGTGCCAGCAGCCCCAGGGAATCCCTCTCCTACGAGCAGTACTTC. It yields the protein CASSPRESLSYEQYF.

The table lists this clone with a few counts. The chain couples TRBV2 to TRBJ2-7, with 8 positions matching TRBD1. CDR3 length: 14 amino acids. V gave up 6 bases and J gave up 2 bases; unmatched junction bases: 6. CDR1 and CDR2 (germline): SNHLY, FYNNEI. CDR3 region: CASRRTGWTYEQYF. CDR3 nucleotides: TGTGCCAGCAGAAGGACAGGGTGGACCTACGAGCAGTACTTC.

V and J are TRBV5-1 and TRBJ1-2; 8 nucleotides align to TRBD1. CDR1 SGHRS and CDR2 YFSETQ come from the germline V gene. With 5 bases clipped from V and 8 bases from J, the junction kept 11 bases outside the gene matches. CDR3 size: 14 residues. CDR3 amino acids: CASSSGQAQMGYTF. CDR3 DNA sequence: TGCGCCAGCAGTTCGGGACAGGCCCAAATGGGCTACACCTTC.

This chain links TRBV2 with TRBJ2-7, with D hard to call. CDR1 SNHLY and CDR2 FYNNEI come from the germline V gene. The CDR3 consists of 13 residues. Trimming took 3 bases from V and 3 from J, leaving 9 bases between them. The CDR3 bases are TGTGCCAGCAGTGAGTTTCCCCTCTACGAGCAGTACTTC. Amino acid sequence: CASSEFPLYEQYF.

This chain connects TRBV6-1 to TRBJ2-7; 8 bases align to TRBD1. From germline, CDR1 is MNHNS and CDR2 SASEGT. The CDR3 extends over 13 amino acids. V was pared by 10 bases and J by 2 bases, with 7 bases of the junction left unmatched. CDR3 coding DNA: TGTGCCATGTACAGGGGGGATACCTACGAGCAGTACTTC. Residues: CAMYRGDTYEQYF.

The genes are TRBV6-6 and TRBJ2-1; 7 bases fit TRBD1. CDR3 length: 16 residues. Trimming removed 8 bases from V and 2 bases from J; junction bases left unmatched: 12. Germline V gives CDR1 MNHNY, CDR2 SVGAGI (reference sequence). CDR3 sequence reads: CASRSAQGQAYNEQFF. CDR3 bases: TGTGCCAGCCGAAGCGCCCAAGGACAGGCCTACAATGAGCAGTTCTTC.

CDR3 DNA: TGTGCCAGCCCCGGGACAGGGGGACCAGATACGCAGTATTTT. Translation: CASPGTGGPDTQYF. The chain recombines TRBV5-4 with TRBJ2-3; 11 bases align to TRBD1. The CDR3 consists of 14 residues. Per the germline V gene, CDR1 is SGHNT and CDR2 is YYREEE (reference sequence). Trimming at V came to 7 bases and at J to 4 bases, leaving 5 bases not matched to a gene. The whole variable domain, filled in from reference TRBV5-4 and TRBJ2-3, reads ETGVTQSPTHLIKTRGQQVTLRCSSQSGHNTVSWYQQALGQGPQFIFQYYREEENGRGNFPPRFSGLQFPNYSSELNVNALELDDSALYLCASPGTGGPDTQYFGPGTRLTVL.

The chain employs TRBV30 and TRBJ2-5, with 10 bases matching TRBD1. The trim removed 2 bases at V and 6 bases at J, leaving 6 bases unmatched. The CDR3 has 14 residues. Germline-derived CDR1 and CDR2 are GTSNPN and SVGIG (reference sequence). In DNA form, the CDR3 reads TGTGCCTGGAGTAAGGGGACAGGGGAAAAGACCCAGTACTTC. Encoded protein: CAWSKGTGEKTQYF. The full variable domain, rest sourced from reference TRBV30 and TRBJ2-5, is SQTIHQWPATLVQPVGSPLSLECTVEGTSNPNLYWYRQAAGRGLQLLFYSVGIGQISSEVPQNLSASRPQDRQFILSSKKLLLSDSGFYLCAWSKGTGEKTQYFGPGTRLLVL.

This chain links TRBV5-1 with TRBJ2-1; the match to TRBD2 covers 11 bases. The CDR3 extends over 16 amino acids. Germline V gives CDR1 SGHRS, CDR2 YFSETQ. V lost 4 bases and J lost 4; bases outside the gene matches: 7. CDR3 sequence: CASSTQTSGAYNEQFF. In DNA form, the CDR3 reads TGCGCCAGCAGCACACAGACTAGCGGGGCTTACAATGAGCAGTTCTTC.

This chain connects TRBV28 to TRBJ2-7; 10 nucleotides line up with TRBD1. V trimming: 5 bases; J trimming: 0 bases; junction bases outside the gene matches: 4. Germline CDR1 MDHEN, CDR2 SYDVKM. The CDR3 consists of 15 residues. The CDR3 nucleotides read TGTGCCAGCAGTCCCTGGACAGGGGGCTCCTACGAGCAGTACTTC. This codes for CASSPWTGGSYEQYF.

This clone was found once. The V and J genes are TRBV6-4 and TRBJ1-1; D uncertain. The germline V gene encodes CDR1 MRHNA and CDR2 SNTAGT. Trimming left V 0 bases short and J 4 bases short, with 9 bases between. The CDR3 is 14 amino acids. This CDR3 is CASSDSSRGTEAFF. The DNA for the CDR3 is TGTGCCAGCAGTGACTCATCACGGGGCACTGAAGCTTTCTTT.

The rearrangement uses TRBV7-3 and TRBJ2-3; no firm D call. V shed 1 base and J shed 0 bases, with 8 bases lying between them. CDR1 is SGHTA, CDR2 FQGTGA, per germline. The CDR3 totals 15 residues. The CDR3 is CASSLRQASTDTQYF. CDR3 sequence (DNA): TGTGCCAGCAGCTTAAGGCAGGCGAGCACAGATACGCAGTATTTT.

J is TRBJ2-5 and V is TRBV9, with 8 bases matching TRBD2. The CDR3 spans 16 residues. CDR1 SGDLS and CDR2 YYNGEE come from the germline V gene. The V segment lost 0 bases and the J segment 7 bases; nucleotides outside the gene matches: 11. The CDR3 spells CASSVDGRGGEGTQYF. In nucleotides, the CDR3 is TGTGCCAGCAGCGTAGATGGACGGGGGGGCGAAGGGACCCAGTACTTC.

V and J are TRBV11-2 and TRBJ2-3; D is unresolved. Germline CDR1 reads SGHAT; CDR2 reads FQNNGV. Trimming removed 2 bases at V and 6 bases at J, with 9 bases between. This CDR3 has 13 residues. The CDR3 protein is CASSLNAPDTQYF. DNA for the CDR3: TGTGCCAGCAGCTTAAATGCCCCCGATACGCAGTATTTT. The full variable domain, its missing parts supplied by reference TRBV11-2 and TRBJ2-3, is EAGVAQSPRYKIIEKRQSVAFWCNPISGHATLYWYQQILGQGPKLLIQFQNNGVVDDSQLPKDRFSAERLKGVDSTLKIQPAKLEDSAVYLCASSLNAPDTQYFGPGTRLTVL.

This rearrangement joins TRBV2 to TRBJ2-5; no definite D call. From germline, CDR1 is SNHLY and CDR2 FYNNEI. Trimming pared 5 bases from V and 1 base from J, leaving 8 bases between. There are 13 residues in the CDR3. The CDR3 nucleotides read TGTGCCAGCAGTTGGTACCCCCAAGAGACCCAGTACTTC. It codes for CASSWYPQETQYF.

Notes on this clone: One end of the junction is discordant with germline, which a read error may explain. CDR3 in amino acids: CASSWGQVLTF. CDR3 DNA: TGCGCCAGCAGCTGGGGACAGGTCTTAACCTTC. The gene calls are TRBV5-1 and TRBJ2-7; 8 nucleotides align to TRBD1. Germline V gene data show CDR1 as SGHRS and CDR2 as YFSETQ. The CDR3 is 11 amino acids.

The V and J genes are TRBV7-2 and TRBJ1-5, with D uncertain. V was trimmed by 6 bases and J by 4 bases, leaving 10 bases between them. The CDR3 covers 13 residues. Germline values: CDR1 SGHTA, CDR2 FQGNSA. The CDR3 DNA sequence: TGTGCCAGCAGACCGGACCCAAATCAGCCCCAGCATTTT. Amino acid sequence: CASRPDPNQPQHF. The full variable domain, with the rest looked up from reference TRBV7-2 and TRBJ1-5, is GAGVSQSPSNKVTEKGKDVELRCDPISGHTALYWYRQSLGQGLEFLIYFQGNSAPDKSGLPSDRFSAERTGGSVSTLTIQRTQQEDSAVYLCASRPDPNQPQHFGDGTRLSIL.

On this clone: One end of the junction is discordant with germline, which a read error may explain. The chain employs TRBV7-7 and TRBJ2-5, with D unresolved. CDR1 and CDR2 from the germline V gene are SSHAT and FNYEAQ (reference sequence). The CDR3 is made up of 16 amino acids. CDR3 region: CASSRRPAGRQETQYF. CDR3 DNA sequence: TGTGCTAGCAGCAGACGACCGGCCGGTAGGCAAGAGACCCAGTACTTC. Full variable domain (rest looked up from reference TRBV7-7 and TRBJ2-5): GAGVSQSPRYKVTKRGQDVTLRCDPISSHATLYWYQQALGQGPEFLTYFNYEAQPDKSGLPSDRFSAERPEGSISTLTIQRTEQRDSAMYRCASSRRPAGRQETQYFGPGTRLLVL.

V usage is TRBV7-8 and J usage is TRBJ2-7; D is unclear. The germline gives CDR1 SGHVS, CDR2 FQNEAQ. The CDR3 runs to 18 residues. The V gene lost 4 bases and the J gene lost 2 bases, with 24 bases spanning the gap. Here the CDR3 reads CASSSNVDTDDLTYEQYF. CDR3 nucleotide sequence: TGTGCCAGCAGCTCCAATGTGGATACAGATGACTTAACCTACGAGCAGTACTTC.

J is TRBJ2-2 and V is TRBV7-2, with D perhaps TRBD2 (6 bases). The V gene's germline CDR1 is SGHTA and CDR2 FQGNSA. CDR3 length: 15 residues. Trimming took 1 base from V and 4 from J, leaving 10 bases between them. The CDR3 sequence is CASSLVGGTTGELFF. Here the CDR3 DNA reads TGTGCCAGCAGCTTAGTTGGGGGGACCACCGGGGAGCTGTTTTTT.

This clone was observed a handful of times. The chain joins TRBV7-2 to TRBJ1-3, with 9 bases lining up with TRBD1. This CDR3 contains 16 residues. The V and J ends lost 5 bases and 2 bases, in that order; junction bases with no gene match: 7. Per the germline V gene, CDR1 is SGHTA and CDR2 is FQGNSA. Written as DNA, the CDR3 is TGTGCCAGCAGCCTGAACCGGGACAGGGCTGGAAACACCATATATTTT. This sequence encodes CASSLNRDRAGNTIYF.

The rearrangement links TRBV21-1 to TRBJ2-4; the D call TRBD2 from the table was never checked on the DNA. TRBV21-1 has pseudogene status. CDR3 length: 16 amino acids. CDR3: CASSKGGSGTKNIQYF. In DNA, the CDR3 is TGTGCCAGCAGCAAAGGAGGTAGCGGTACCAAAAACATTCAGTACTTC.